One and the same sample provided the 9 T cell receptor beta chains below, sequenced in a study of immune evolution from preneoplasia to lung adenocarcinoma. Measured with immunoSEQ multiplex PCR; TCRdb has only the in-frame clones, and not every one. The repertoire consists of approximately 7,500 clones, with 79% occurring once and the leading ten covering about 2.5%. The sequenced sample consisted of FFPE invasive lung adenocarcinoma tissue. The receptors derive from a middle-aged person with lung adenocarcinoma.

The rearrangement joins TRBV5-1 to TRBJ2-3, with TRBD1 matching over 9 bases. Per germline, CDR1 SGHRS and CDR2 YFSETQ. The CDR3 extends over 16 amino acids. With 2 bases clipped from V and 4 bases from J, the junction kept 8 bases outside the gene matches. CDR3 DNA sequence: TGCGCCAGCAGCTTAGCCACAGGGGGCGCGGCAGATACGCAGTATTTT. Translating it yields CASSLATGGAADTQYF.

This sequence joins TRBV30 and TRBJ1-2; 7 bases align to TRBD1. With V trimmed by 4 bases and J by 7 bases, 9 bases remained unmatched. Per germline, CDR1 GTSNPN and CDR2 SVGIG (reference sequence). The CDR3 has 13 residues. This CDR3 is CAWNVGGARGYTF. The DNA for the CDR3 is TGTGCCTGGAATGTAGGGGGCGCGCGTGGCTACACCTTC.

For this clone: Other DNA sequences in the sample encode the same CDR3. V usage is TRBV9 and J usage is TRBJ1-5, with D unresolved. The length of the CDR3 is 14 residues. Trimming removed 0 bases at V and 1 base at J, with 5 bases between. Germline V lookup: CDR1 SGDLS, CDR2 YYNGEE. CDR3: CASSVGPSNQPQHF. In nucleotides, the CDR3 is TGTGCCAGCAGCGTAGGGCCCAGCAATCAGCCCCAGCATTTT.

This clone appeared a few times. The chain combines TRBV6-5 with TRBJ1-4; D remains ambiguous. CDR3 length: 15 residues. Trimming took off 9 bases at V and 5 bases at J, with 19 bases between the two ends. Germline loops: CDR1 MNHEY, CDR2 SVGAGI. CDR3 in amino acids: CASQFRRGPNEKLFF. Here the CDR3 DNA reads TGTGCCAGTCAATTTAGGAGAGGACCAAATGAAAAACTGTTTTTT.

This clone has more than one count but fewer than ten. This sequence joins TRBV6-6 and TRBJ1-2; possibly TRBD1 for D (5 bases). V was clipped by 6 bases and J by 4 bases, with 9 bases between them. Germline CDR1 is MNHNY and CDR2 is SVGAGI (reference sequence). The CDR3 runs 12 residues. The CDR3 loop is CASRPGTYGYTF. The CDR3 coding sequence is TGTGCCAGCAGACCGGGGACCTATGGCTACACCTTC.

The chain is built from TRBV19 and TRBJ2-7; TRBD1 or TRBD2 may be the D gene (6 bases each). The V gene's germline CDR1 is LNHDA and CDR2 SQIVND (reference sequence). Trimming shortened V by 4 bases and J by 4 bases, and 11 bases separated the two germline ends. The CDR3 extends over 13 amino acids. CDR3 residues: CASSRRDTYEQYF. In nucleotides, the CDR3 is TGTGCCAGTAGTAGGCGGGACACTTACGAGCAGTACTTC. The variable domain in full, with the rest retrieved from reference TRBV19 and TRBJ2-7, is DGGITQSPKYLFRKEGQNVTLSCEQNLNHDAMYWYRQDPGQGLRLIYYSQIVNDFQKGDIAEGYSVSREKKESFPLTVTSAQKNPTAFYLCASSRRDTYEQYFGPGTRLTVT.

The CDR3, as DNA: TGTGCCAGCGTTGGAGACGGATCATATGGCTACACCTTC. Residues: CASVGDGSYGYTF. This sequence joins TRBV2 and TRBJ1-2, with D unresolved. The germline gives CDR1 SNHLY, CDR2 FYNNEI. Trimming removed 8 bases from V and 5 bases from J, with 15 bases in between. The CDR3 runs to 13 residues.

This clone was seen a handful of times. This rearrangement joins TRBV15 to TRBJ2-7, with 7 bases aligning to TRBD1. This CDR3 has 15 residues. Germline-derived CDR1 and CDR2 are LNHNV and YYDKDF (reference sequence). V lost 1 base, J lost 1 base, and 4 bases stayed unmatched. The CDR3 loop is CATSRGQGQSYEQYF. The CDR3 bases are TGTGCCACCAGCAGAGGACAGGGTCAGTCCTACGAGCAGTACTTC.

The chain employs TRBV7-2 and TRBJ1-1; a possible D gene is TRBD1 (6 bases). The CDR3 consists of 15 residues. Germline V CDR1 and CDR2: SGHTA, FQGNSA. V shed 5 bases and J shed 5 bases, with 18 bases lying between them. In nucleotides, the CDR3 is TGTGCCAGCAGCACCCAAACAGGGTTCGAAACTGAAGCTTTCTTT. It translates to CASSTQTGFETEAFF. Based on the CDR3 plus reference TRBV7-2 and TRBJ1-1, the full variable domain is GAGVSQSPSNKVTEKGKDVELRCDPISGHTALYWYRQSLGQGLEFLIYFQGNSAPDKSGLPSDRFSAERTGGSVSTLTIQRTQQEDSAVYLCASSTQTGFETEAFFGQGTRLTVV.